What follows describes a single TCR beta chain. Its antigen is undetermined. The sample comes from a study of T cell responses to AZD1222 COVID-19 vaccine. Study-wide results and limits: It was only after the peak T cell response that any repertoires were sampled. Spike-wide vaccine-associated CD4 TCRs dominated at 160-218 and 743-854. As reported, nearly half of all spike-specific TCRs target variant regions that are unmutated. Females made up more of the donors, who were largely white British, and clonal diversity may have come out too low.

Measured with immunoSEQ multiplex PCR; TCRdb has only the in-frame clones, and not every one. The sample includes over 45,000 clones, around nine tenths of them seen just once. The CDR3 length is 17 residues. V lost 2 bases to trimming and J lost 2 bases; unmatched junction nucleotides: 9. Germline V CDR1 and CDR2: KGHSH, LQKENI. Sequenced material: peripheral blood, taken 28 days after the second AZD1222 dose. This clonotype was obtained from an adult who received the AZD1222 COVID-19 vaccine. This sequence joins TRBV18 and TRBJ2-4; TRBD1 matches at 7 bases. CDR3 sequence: CASSPADRELSKNIQYF. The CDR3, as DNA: TGTGCCAGCTCACCAGCAGACAGGGAGTTATCCAAAAACATTCAGTACTTC.